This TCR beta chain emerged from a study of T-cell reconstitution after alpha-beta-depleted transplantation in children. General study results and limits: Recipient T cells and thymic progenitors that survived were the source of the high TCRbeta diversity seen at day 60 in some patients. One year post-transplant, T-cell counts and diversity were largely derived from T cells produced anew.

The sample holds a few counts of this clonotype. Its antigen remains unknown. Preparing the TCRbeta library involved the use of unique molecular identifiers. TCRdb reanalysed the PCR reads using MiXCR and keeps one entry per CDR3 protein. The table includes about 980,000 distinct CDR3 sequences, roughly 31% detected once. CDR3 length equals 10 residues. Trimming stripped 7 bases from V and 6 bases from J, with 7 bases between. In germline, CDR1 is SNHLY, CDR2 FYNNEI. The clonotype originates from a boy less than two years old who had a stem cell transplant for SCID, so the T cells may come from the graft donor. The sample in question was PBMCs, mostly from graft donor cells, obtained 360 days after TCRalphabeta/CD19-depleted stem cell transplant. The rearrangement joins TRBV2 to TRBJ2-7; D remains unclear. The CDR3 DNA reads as TGTGCCAGCAAACTTATCGAGCAGTACTTC. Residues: CASKLIEQYF.